This TCR beta chain was found in a study of PD-1 blockade in classical Hodgkin lymphoma. Findings and caveats of the study: CD4+ TCR diversity rose significantly by C4D1, and CD8+ TCR diversity did not. It was reported that newly diagnosed patients had less baseline TCR diversity than healthy donors. The baseline diversity of complete responders showed similarity to that of newly diagnosed patients.

Of note for this clone: Its specificity is not known.

Sequencing was performed with immunoSEQ multiplex PCR; in TCRdb, only in-frame clones are kept and a portion is missing. The sample holds 4,000 to 4,500 clones, roughly 75% seen once. Looked up from germline, CDR1 is SGHRS and CDR2 is YFSETQ. With 6 bases clipped from V and 3 bases from J, the junction kept 12 bases outside the gene matches. This CDR3 spans 16 amino acids. Relapse after autologous stem cell transplantation occurred in every patient, and brentuximab vedotin exposure varied. Best overall response was complete response, partial response or progressive disease in these relapsed/refractory classical Hodgkin lymphoma patients.

The TCR originated in a human donor with classical Hodgkin lymphoma. The sample here was peripheral blood mononuclear cells (PBMCs), taken at baseline. This chain connects TRBV5-1 to TRBJ2-1, with TRBD1 identical over 7 bases. The CDR3 is CASTPPGTEFYNEQFF. DNA for the CDR3: TGCGCCAGCACACCCCCCGGGACAGAGTTCTACAATGAGCAGTTCTTC. The full variable domain, its missing parts supplied by reference TRBV5-1 and TRBJ2-1, is KAGVTQTPRYLIKTRGQQVTLSCSPISGHRSVSWYQQTPGQGLQFLFEYFSETQRNKGNFPGRFSGRQFSNSRSEMNVSTLELGDSALYLCASTPPGTEFYNEQFFGPGTRLTVL.